This passage covers 15 T cell receptor beta chains from one sample sequenced in a study of T cells in Graves' hyperthyroidism and ophthalmopathy. The CDR3 regions of TCR beta were amplified from RNA transcripts. The TCR CDR3 was amplified in a first-round RT-PCR using the HTBI primer set. Using its own MiXCR run on the multiplex PCR reads, TCRdb lists one record per CDR3 protein. Counted here are fewer than 750,000 distinct CDR3 sequences, roughly 15% occurring once; the ten biggest clones make up approximately 12%. Material: blood. The receptors were sampled from a woman between 45 and 60 years old with Graves' ophthalmopathy.

The chain joins TRBV7-9 to TRBJ2-7; 9 bases match TRBD1. J lost 9 bases, V lost 8 bases, and 8 bases had no gene match. The CDR3 contains 12 residues. CDR1 and CDR2 from the germline V gene are SEHNR and FQNEAQ (reference sequence). This CDR3 is CASAGQGNRQYF. CDR3 in DNA: TGTGCCAGCGCGGGACAGGGAAACCGGCAGTACTTC.

This clonotype was seen only a few times. This chain connects TRBV9 to TRBJ1-5; D unresolved. This CDR3 is built from 13 residues. Germline V gene data show CDR1 as SGDLS and CDR2 as YYNGEE. Trimming pared 3 bases from V and 2 bases from J, leaving 6 bases between. CDR3 sequence: CASSAWGNQPQHF. DNA for the CDR3: TGTGCCAGCAGCGCTTGGGGCAATCAGCCCCAGCATTTT.

This clonotype was recorded a few times. The chain joins TRBV7-9 to TRBJ1-2; TRBD1 might be the D (6 bases). CDR3 size: 16 residues. Germline CDR1 and CDR2: SEHNR and FQNEAQ (reference sequence). V shed 1 base and J shed 8 bases, with 20 bases lying between them. The CDR3 loop reads CASSLDSRGRVVGYTF. The CDR3 nucleotides are TGTGCCAGCAGCTTAGATTCACGGGGGCGCGTTGTCGGCTACACCTTC. Together with reference TRBV7-9 and TRBJ1-2, the CDR3 gives the full variable domain: DTGVSQNPRHKITKRGQNVTFRCDPISEHNRLYWYRQTLGQGPEFLTYFQNEAQLEKSRLLSDRFSAERPKGSFSTLEIQRTEQGDSAMYLCASSLDSRGRVVGYTFGSGTRLTVV.

This clonotype was found many times. This chain connects TRBV12-3 or TRBV12-4 to TRBJ1-5; 7 nucleotides agree with TRBD1. The CDR3 runs 15 residues. Trimming took 3 bases from V and 1 from J; bases not matched to a gene: 3. The CDR3 spells CASSLAGGSNQPQHF. CDR3 nucleotides: TGTGCCAGCAGTTTGGCAGGGGGAAGCAATCAGCCCCAGCATTTT.

The chain recombines TRBV14 with TRBJ1-2; 8 bases map to TRBD1. The germline CDR1 and CDR2 sequences are SGHDN and FVKESK. V was pared by 1 base and J by 2 bases, with 6 bases of the junction left unmatched. The CDR3 sequence is 16 residues long. The DNA of the CDR3 is TGTGCCAGCAGCCAAGCTCGGACAGGGCCCAACTATGGCTACACCTTC. Translated, it gives CASSQARTGPNYGYTF.

This clonotype appeared a few times. This could be a read error, since a much larger clone is one nucleotide away. The chain carries TRBV7-9 and TRBJ2-5, with D perhaps being TRBD1 or TRBD2 (5 bases each). In germline, CDR1 is SEHNR, CDR2 FQNEAQ (reference sequence). This CDR3 has 16 residues. Trimming took off 5 bases at V and 7 bases at J, with 23 bases between the two ends. This CDR3 reads CASSPSGTDATGTQYF. The CDR3 nucleotides read TGTGCCAGCAGCCCCTCAGGGACGGACGCGACGGGGACCCAGTACTTC. The full variable domain, with the rest looked up from reference TRBV7-9 and TRBJ2-5, is DTGVSQNPRHKITKRGQNVTFRCDPISEHNRLYWYRQTLGQGPEFLTYFQNEAQLEKSRLLSDRFSAERPKGSFSTLEIQRTEQGDSAMYLCASSPSGTDATGTQYFGPGTRLLVL.

This chain connects TRBV19 to TRBJ2-7; 8 positions agree with TRBD1. J was trimmed by 1 base and V by 6 bases; bases with no gene match: 11. Germline-derived CDR1 and CDR2 are LNHDA and SQIVND (reference sequence). This CDR3 region has 16 residues. The CDR3 protein is CASSASQGVYSYEQYF. As DNA, the CDR3 is TGTGCCAGTAGCGCGTCACAGGGGGTCTATTCCTACGAGCAGTACTTC.

The table lists this clonotype with many counts. Its ends do not fully match the called genes, so a read error is possible. The chain uses TRBV28 and TRBJ2-6; the match to TRBD1 covers 11 bases. The CDR3 has 14 residues. Germline lookup yields CDR1 MDHEN and CDR2 SYDVKM. This CDR3 is CASVTGTGGNVLTF. CDR3 DNA: TGTGCCAGCGTGACCGGGACAGGGGGCAACGTCCTGACTTTC.

This clonotype showed up many times. This chain joins TRBV6-1 and TRBJ2-7; 9 nucleotides match TRBD2. The CDR3 is made up of 17 amino acids. Germline V CDR1 and CDR2: MNHNS, SASEGT. V was pared by 5 bases and J by 1 base, with 12 bases of the junction left unmatched. This CDR3 is CASSTPRGGRASYEQYF. The CDR3 DNA is TGTGCCAGCAGTACCCCGAGGGGCGGGAGGGCATCCTACGAGCAGTACTTC.

This chain joins TRBV6-2 or TRBV6-3 and TRBJ2-5; TRBD1 aligns across 7 bases. V shed 6 bases and J 3 bases; nucleotides not matched to a gene: 13. The length of the CDR3 is 16 residues. Germline V gene sequence: CDR1 MNHEY, CDR2 SVGEGT. The CDR3 nucleotides read TGTGCCAGCAGACCCCTCGCCGGGACAGAAAAAGAGACCCAGTACTTC. It yields the protein CASRPLAGTEKETQYF.

This clonotype was recorded many times. This chain links TRBV7-3 with TRBJ2-2, with 12 nucleotides matching TRBD2. J lost 7 bases, V lost 5 bases, and 5 bases had no gene match. Germline CDR1 is SGHTA and CDR2 is FQGTGA. This CDR3 has 15 residues. The CDR3 DNA follows: TGTGCCAGCAGCGCGACTAGCGGGAGATTCGGGGAGCTGTTTTTT. Protein: CASSATSGRFGELFF.

This clonotype was seen only a few times. The chain is built from TRBV19 and TRBJ2-7; D tentatively reads TRBD1 or TRBD2 (5 bases each). CDR3 length equals 14 residues. V gave up 5 bases and J gave up 3 bases, with 14 bases separating them. Germline-derived CDR1 and CDR2 are LNHDA and SQIVND (reference sequence). CDR3 DNA sequence: TGTGCCAGTAGTCCTGGAAGAGGGGACTACGAGCAGTACTTC. Translation: CASSPGRGDYEQYF.

This clonotype has ten or more counts. This sequence joins TRBV3-1 and TRBJ2-7; D is tentatively TRBD1 or TRBD2 (7 bases each). V lost 3 bases to trimming and J lost 5 bases, with 14 bases between them. Germline CDR1 LGHDT, CDR2 YNNKEL (reference sequence). This CDR3 spans 14 amino acids. CDR3 nucleotides: TGTGCCAGCAGCCACACGGCAGGGGGGGACGAGCAGTACTTC. It encodes CASSHTAGGDEQYF.

This clonotype was counted between two and nine times. This may be a read error: a much more frequent sequence differs by one nucleotide. This CDR3 is CASSLWGTSGGARNEQFF. CDR3 DNA sequence: TGTGCCAGCAGTTTATGGGGGACTAGCGGGGGGGCTAGAAATGAGCAGTTCTTC. The chain couples TRBV27 to TRBJ2-1, with 16 nucleotides matching TRBD2. This CDR3 has 18 residues. CDR1 is MNHEY and CDR2 is SMNVEV in the germline V gene (reference sequence). The V gene end was trimmed by 1 base and the J gene end by 7 bases; junction bases not matched to a gene: 7.

The genes are TRBV12-3 or TRBV12-4 and TRBJ1-5; possible D gene TRBD1, 6 bases. The CDR3 extends over 21 amino acids. V shed 4 bases and J shed 0 bases, with 28 bases lying between them. CDR3 sequence reads: CASSSTDPETGQLYSNQPQHF. The CDR3 DNA reads as TGTGCCAGCAGTTCTACAGACCCCGAGACCGGACAGCTGTATAGCAATCAGCCCCAGCATTTT.